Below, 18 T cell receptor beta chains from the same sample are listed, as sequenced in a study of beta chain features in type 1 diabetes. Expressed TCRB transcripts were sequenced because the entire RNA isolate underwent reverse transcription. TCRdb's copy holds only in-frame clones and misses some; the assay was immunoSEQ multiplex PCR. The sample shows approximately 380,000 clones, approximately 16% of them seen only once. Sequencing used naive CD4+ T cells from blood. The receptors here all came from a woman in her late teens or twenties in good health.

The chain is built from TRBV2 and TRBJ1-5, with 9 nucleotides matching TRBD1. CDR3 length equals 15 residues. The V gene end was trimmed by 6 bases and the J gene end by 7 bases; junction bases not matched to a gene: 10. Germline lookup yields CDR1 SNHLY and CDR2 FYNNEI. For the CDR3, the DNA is TGTGCCAGCAGGCCACAGGGGGCGCTTTCCCAGCCCCAGCATTTT. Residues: CASRPQGALSQPQHF.

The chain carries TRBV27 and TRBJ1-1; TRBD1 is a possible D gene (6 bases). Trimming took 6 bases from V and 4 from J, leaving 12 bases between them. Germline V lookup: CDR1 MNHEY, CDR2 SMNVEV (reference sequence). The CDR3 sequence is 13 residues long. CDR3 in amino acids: CASRIRGGTEAFF. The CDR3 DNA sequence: TGTGCCAGCAGGATAAGGGGGGGCACTGAAGCTTTCTTT.

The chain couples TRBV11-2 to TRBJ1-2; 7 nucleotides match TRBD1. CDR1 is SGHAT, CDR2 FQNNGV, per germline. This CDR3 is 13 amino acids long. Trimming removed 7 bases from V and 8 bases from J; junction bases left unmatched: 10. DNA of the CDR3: TGTGCCAGCACTGGGACAGCGAGTAAAGGCTACACCTTC. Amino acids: CASTGTASKGYTF.

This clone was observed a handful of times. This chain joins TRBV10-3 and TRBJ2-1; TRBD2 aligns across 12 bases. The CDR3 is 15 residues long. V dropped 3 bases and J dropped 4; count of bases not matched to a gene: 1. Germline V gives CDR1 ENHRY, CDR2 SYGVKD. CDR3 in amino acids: CAISDTSGGYNEQFF. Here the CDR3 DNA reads TGTGCCATCAGTGATACTAGCGGGGGGTACAATGAGCAGTTCTTC.

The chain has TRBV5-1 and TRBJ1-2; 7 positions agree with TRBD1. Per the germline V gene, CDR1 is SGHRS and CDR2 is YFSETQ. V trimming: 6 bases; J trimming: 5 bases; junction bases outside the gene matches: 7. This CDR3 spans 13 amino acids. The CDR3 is CASTRQGDYGYTF. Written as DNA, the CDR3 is TGCGCCAGCACCCGACAGGGAGATTATGGCTACACCTTC.

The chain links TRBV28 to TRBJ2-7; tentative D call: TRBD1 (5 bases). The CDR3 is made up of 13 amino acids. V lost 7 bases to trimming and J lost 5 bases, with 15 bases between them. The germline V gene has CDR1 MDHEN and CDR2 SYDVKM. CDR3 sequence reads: CASTWGLPNEQYF. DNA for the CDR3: TGTGCCAGCACTTGGGGCCTACCCAACGAGCAGTACTTC. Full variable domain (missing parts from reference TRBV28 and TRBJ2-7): DVKVTQSSRYLVKRTGEKVFLECVQDMDHENMFWYRQDPGLGLRLIYFSYDVKMKEKGDIPEGYSVSREKKERFSLILESASTNQTSMYLCASTWGLPNEQYFGPGTRLTVT.

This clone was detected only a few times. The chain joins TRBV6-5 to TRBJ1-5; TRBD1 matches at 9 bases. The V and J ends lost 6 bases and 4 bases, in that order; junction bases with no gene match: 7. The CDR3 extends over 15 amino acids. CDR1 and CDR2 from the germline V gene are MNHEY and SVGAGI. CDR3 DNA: TGTGCCAGCAGGGCCGGGACAGGGCTAAATCAGCCCCAGCATTTT. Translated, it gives CASRAGTGLNQPQHF.

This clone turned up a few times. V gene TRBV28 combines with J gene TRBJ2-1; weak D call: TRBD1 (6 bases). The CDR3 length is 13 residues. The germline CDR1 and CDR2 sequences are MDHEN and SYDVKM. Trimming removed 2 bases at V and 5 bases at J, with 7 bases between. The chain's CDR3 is CASSLRTDNEQFF. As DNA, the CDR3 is TGTGCCAGCAGTTTACGGACAGACAATGAGCAGTTCTTC.

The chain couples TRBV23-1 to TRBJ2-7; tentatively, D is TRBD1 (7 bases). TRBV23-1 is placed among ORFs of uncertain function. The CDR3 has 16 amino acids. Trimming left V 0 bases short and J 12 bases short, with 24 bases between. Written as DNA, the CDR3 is TGCGCCAGCAGTCAATCAAAGGGGGCCGAAGGCGGGGAATTGTACTTC. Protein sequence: CASSQSKGAEGGELYF.

The CDR3 nucleotides read TGTGCTAGAAGCCACCAGAACACTGAAGCTTTCTTT. Its protein is CARSHQNTEAFF. The V and J genes are TRBV30 and TRBJ1-1; D not certain. The CDR3 has 12 residues. Germline-derived CDR1 and CDR2 are GTSNPN and SVGIG (reference sequence).

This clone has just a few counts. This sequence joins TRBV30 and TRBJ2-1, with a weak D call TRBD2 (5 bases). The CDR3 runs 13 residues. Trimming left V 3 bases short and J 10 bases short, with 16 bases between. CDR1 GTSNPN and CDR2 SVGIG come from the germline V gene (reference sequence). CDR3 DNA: TGTGCCTGGAGAGTGGGCGGGCCTGGAGAGCAGTTCTTC. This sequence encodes CAWRVGGPGEQFF.

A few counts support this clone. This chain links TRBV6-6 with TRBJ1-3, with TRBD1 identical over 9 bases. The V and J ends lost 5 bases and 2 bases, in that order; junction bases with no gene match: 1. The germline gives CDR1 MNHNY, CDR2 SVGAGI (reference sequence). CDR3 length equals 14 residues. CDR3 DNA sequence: TGTGCCAGCAGTCGGACAGGGGCTGGAAACACCATATATTTT. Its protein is CASSRTGAGNTIYF.

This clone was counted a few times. CDR3 residues: CASRAPSGGWAETQYF. As DNA, the CDR3 is TGTGCCAGCAGAGCACCTAGCGGGGGGTGGGCGGAGACCCAGTACTTC. This chain connects TRBV25-1 to TRBJ2-5, with 11 bases fitting TRBD2. The CDR3 spans 16 residues. The germline CDR1 and CDR2 sequences are MGHDK and SYGVNS. The junction had 11 bases not matched to a gene; V was cut back by 6 bases and J by 5 bases.

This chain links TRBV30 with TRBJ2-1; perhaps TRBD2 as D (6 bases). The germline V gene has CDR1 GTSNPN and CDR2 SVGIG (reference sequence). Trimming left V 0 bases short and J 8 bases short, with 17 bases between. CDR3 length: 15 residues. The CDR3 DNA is TGTGCCTGGAGTGTAGTCCGGTATACGGGGGATGAGCAGTTCTTC. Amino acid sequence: CAWSVVRYTGDEQFF.

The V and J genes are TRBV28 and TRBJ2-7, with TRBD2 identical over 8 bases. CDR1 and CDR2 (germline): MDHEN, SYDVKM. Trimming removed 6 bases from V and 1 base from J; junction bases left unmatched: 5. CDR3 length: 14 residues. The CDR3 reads CASRSGSISYEQYF. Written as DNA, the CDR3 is TGTGCCAGCAGGAGCGGGAGTATTTCCTACGAGCAGTACTTC. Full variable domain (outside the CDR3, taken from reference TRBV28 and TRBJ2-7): DVKVTQSSRYLVKRTGEKVFLECVQDMDHENMFWYRQDPGLGLRLIYFSYDVKMKEKGDIPEGYSVSREKKERFSLILESASTNQTSMYLCASRSGSISYEQYFGPGTRLTVT.

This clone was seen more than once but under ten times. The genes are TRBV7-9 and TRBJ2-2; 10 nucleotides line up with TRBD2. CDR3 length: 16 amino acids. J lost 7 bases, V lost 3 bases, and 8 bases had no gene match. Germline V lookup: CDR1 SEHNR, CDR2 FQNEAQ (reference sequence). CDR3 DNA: TGTGCCAGCAGCTTTCCCGGGACTAGCGTTAACGGGGAGCTGTTTTTT. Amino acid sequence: CASSFPGTSVNGELFF.

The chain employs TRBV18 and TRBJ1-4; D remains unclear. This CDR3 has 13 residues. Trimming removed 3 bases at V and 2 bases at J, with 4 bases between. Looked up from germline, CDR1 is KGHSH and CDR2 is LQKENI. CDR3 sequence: CASSPQTNEKLFF. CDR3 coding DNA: TGTGCCAGCTCACCGCAGACTAATGAAAAACTGTTTTTT.

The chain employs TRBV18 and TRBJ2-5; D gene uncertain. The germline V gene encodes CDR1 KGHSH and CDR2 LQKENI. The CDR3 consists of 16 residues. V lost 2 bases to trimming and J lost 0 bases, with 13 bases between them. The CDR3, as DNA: TGTGCCAGCTCACCATTACGCGGCCTGAACCAAGAGACCCAGTACTTC. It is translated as CASSPLRGLNQETQYF.